The source of this TCR beta chain is a study of beta chain features in type 1 diabetes. About the research overall: Healthy donors, compared against patients, showed similar age, gender and cell yields. All of the samples together had approximately 99 million sorted cells examined.

Reverse transcribing all isolated RNA meant expressed TCRB transcripts were sequenced. Repertoires were generated with immunoSEQ multiplex PCR, while TCRdb's copy carries only in-frame clones and drops some. Of around 140,000 clones detected, approximately 10% appear once; the ten largest clones hold 0.65% to 0.75%. This clone was observed a handful of times. Its target is not known. Points from the study as a whole: TCRB CDR3 length was moderately but significantly reduced in all four CD4+ subsets of Type 1 diabetes patients. Diminished insertions and augmented deletions at VDJ junctions characterized type 1 diabetes patients.

By way of CD45RO/CCR7/CD25/CD127/CD95/CD27, the CD4+ regulatory, stem cell-like memory, central memory and naive cells were sorted. CDR3 length: 16 amino acids. CDR1 and CDR2 from the germline V gene are SGDLS and YYNGEE. The V segment lost 4 bases and the J segment 0 bases; nucleotides outside the gene matches: 7. What was sequenced was central memory CD4+ T cells from blood. The genes are TRBV9 and TRBJ1-3; TRBD1 matches at 7 bases. The clonotype was recovered from a man aged 25 to 45 with type 1 diabetes. CDR3 sequence (DNA): TGTGCCAGCAGCCTAGGACAGGCGAGCTCTGGAAACACCATATATTTT. Its translation: CASSLGQASSGNTIYF.